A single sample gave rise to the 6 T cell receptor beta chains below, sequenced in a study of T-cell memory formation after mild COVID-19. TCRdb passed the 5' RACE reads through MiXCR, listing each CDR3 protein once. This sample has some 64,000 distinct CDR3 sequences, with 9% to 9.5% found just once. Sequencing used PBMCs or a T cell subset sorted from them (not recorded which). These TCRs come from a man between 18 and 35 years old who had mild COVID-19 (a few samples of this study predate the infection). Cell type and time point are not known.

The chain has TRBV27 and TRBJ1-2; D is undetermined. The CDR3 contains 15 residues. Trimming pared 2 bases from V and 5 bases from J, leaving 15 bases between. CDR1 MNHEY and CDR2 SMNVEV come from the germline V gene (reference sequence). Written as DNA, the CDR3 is TGTGCCAGCAGTTTAACTCGGGGTGCAATGTATGGCTACACCTTC. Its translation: CASSLTRGAMYGYTF.

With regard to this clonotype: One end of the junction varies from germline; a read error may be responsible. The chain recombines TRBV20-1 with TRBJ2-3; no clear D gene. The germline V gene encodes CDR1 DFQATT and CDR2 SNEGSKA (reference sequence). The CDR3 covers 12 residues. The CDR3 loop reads CSASLTERDAHF. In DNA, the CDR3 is TGCAGTGCTTCCCTTACAGAGAGAGATGCGCATTTT.

CDR3 residues: CASSLISGGGEAFF. CDR3 nucleotides: TGTGCCAGCAGCTTAATTTCAGGGGGTGGTGAAGCTTTCTTT. The V gene is TRBV7-3, the J gene TRBJ1-1; 7 nucleotides agree with TRBD1. Germline CDR1 SGHTA, CDR2 FQGTGA. The V and J ends lost 1 base and 7 bases, in that order; junction bases with no gene match: 6. The length of the CDR3 is 14 residues. Complete variable domain (other parts from reference TRBV7-3 and TRBJ1-1): GAGVSQTPSNKVTEKGKYVELRCDPISGHTALYWYRQSLGQGPEFLIYFQGTGAADDSGLPNDRFFAVRPEGSVSTLKIQRTERGDSAVYLCASSLISGGGEAFFGQGTRLTVV.

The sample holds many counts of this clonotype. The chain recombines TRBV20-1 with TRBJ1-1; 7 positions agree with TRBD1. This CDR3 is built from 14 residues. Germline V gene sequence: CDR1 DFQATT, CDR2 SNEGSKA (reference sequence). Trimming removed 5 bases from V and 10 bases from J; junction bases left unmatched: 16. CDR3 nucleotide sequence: TGCAGTGCTCCTCAGGGACAGTCCCTGGGGGTAGCTTTCTTT. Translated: CSAPQGQSLGVAFF.

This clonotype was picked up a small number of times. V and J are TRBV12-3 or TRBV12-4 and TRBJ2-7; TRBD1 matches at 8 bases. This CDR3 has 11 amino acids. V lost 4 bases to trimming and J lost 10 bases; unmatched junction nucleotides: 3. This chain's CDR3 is CASSWTGRQYF. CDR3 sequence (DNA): TGTGCCAGCAGTTGGACAGGGAGACAGTACTTC.

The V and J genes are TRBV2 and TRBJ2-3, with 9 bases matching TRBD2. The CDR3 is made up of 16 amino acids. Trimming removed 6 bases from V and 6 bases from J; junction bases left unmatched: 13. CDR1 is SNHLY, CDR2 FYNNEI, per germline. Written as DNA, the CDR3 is TGTGCCAGCAGGGCGCGACTAGCGGCCACGCGGGATACGCAGTATTTT. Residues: CASRARLAATRDTQYF.